The 27 T cell receptor beta chains below all came from one sample that was sequenced in a study of Ad26.COV2.S vaccination and SARS-CoV-2 variants. Repertoires were generated with immunoSEQ multiplex PCR, while TCRdb's copy carries only in-frame clones and drops some. The table records about 350,000 clones, roughly 90% of them present only once. Treatment: roughly 20 received Ad26.COV2.S at low or high dose, single or two shots; roughly five received placebo; per-sample allocation not given. Following the first vaccine or placebo injection, samples were taken on day 63. The sample consisted of peripheral blood, taken in a trial of Ad26.COV2.S vaccine versus placebo. These receptors were taken from a person between 18 and 60 years old who received the Ad26.COV2.S COVID-19 vaccine or a placebo.

Here the CDR3 DNA reads TGCGCCAGCAGCTTGTCCAGGGACAGGGGCTCCTCTGGGGCCAACGTCCTGACTTTC. Translating it yields CASSLSRDRGSSGANVLTF. V usage is TRBV5-1 and J usage is TRBJ2-6, with 10 bases that match TRBD1. Germline V lookup: CDR1 SGHRS, CDR2 YFSETQ. This CDR3 region has 19 residues. The V and J ends lost 1 base and 0 bases, in that order; junction bases with no gene match: 7.

This clone was detected only once. The V and J genes are TRBV19 and TRBJ1-4, with a weak D call TRBD1 (5 bases). The ends were cut back, 9 bases at V and 6 bases at J, with 20 bases in the middle. The CDR3 extends over 15 amino acids. Germline assignment: CDR1 LNHDA and CDR2 SQIVND (reference sequence). CDR3 sequence: CASSSVSGSHEKLFF. The CDR3 DNA reads TGTGCCAGCTCCAGCGTTTCAGGGAGTCATGAAAAACTGTTTTTT.

The chain has TRBV4-1 and TRBJ1-2; D call uncertain. CDR1 and CDR2 (germline): MGHRA, YSYEKL. The CDR3 loop spans 13 amino acids. With 0 bases removed from V and 8 bases from J, the gap between germline ends came to 10 bases. For the CDR3, the DNA is TGCGCCAGCAGCCAAGACGACTTAGGCGGCTACACCTTC. Translated: CASSQDDLGGYTF.

The chain couples TRBV7-9 to TRBJ1-6, with a possible D match to TRBD1 (5 bases). Deletions cut 3 bases from V and 10 bases from J, with 10 bases between. This CDR3 has 13 residues. Germline V gives CDR1 SEHNR, CDR2 FQNEAQ (reference sequence). The CDR3 bases are TGTGCCAGCAGCTTGGGGGTAGGGTCACCCCTCCACTTT. It is translated as CASSLGVGSPLHF.

The rearrangement joins TRBV6-5 to TRBJ2-1, with 7 bases matching TRBD2. The CDR3 sequence is 13 residues long. V was pared by 6 bases and J by 4 bases, with 3 bases of the junction left unmatched. The germline gives CDR1 MNHEY, CDR2 SVGAGI. Here the CDR3 reads CASSGTTYNEQFF. The CDR3 nucleotides are TGTGCCAGCAGCGGGACTACTTACAATGAGCAGTTCTTC.

This chain connects TRBV19 to TRBJ2-5; D ambiguous. Per germline, CDR1 LNHDA and CDR2 SQIVND (reference sequence). The CDR3 length is 17 residues. The V and J ends lost 4 bases and 4 bases respectively, with 22 bases between them. The CDR3 spells CASSTIPRTDLGETQYF. The CDR3 nucleotides are TGTGCCAGTAGTACCATCCCCCGTACAGATTTAGGAGAGACCCAGTACTTC.

The chain combines TRBV28 with TRBJ1-2; 8 bases line up with TRBD1. Germline V gene lookup returns CDR1 MDHEN and CDR2 SYDVKM. This CDR3 comprises 13 residues. V dropped 4 bases and J dropped 8; count of bases not matched to a gene: 6. For the CDR3, the DNA is TGTGCCAGCAGTTCAGGGGGCCGAGGGGGCTACACCTTC. As protein: CASSSGGRGGYTF.

This chain connects TRBV6-5 to TRBJ2-7; 11 bases fit TRBD1. V lost 6 bases to trimming and J lost 4 bases; unmatched junction nucleotides: 5. This CDR3 comprises 14 residues. Germline lookup yields CDR1 MNHEY and CDR2 SVGAGI. The chain's CDR3 is CASSPDRGPYEQYF. CDR3 sequence (DNA): TGTGCCAGCAGCCCGGACAGGGGGCCTTACGAGCAGTACTTC.

The chain is built from TRBV7-8 and TRBJ1-2, with a tentative D call TRBD1 (6 bases). The CDR3 length is 15 residues. CDR1 and CDR2 from the germline V gene are SGHVS and FQNEAQ. The V end lost 5 bases, the J end lost 7 bases, and 20 bases lay between the germline ends. The CDR3 is CASSPTAGVQGGYTF. The CDR3 nucleotides read TGTGCCAGCAGCCCCACGGCCGGGGTACAGGGTGGCTACACCTTC. Full variable domain (remainder filled in from reference TRBV7-8 and TRBJ1-2): GAGVSQSPRYKVAKRGQDVALRCDPISGHVSLFWYQQALGQGPEFLTYFQNEAQLDKSGLPSDRFFAERPEGSVSTLKIQRTQQEDSAVYLCASSPTAGVQGGYTFGSGTRLTVV.

This chain joins TRBV18 and TRBJ2-3; D not resolved. CDR3 size: 15 residues. Deletions cut 4 bases from V and 0 bases from J, with 11 bases between. From germline, CDR1 is KGHSH and CDR2 LQKENI. DNA of the CDR3: TGTGCCAGCTCACAAGACGGCCTTAGCACAGATACGCAGTATTTT. Amino acid sequence: CASSQDGLSTDTQYF.

The J gene is TRBJ1-1, the V gene TRBV10-3; D is possibly TRBD1 (6 bases). This CDR3 region has 12 residues. Germline V lookup: CDR1 ENHRY, CDR2 SYGVKD. V lost 6 bases and J 3 bases, leaving 8 bases between the germline ends. The CDR3 loop is CAISRTDTEAFF. The CDR3 nucleotides are TGTGCCATCAGCCGGACAGACACTGAAGCTTTCTTT.

The chain joins TRBV7-8 to TRBJ2-7; unclear D gene. This CDR3 region has 14 residues. Germline CDR1 and CDR2: SGHVS and FQNEAQ. The V end lost 1 base, the J end lost 3 bases, and 10 bases lay between the germline ends. CDR3 DNA: TGTGCCAGCAGCTTAGTGGCTGGCGTCTACGAGCAGTACTTC. Protein: CASSLVAGVYEQYF.

This chain joins TRBV5-1 and TRBJ2-3, with 9 bases lining up with TRBD1. Unmatched junction bases numbered 8, after V lost 0 bases and J lost 3 bases. Germline V gene data show CDR1 as SGHRS and CDR2 as YFSETQ. The CDR3 runs to 17 residues. The CDR3 DNA reads TGCGCCAGCAGCTTGGGCCCCACAGGGGGCAGGACAGATACGCAGTATTTT. Protein: CASSLGPTGGRTDTQYF.

This clone was observed a single time. This rearrangement joins TRBV27 to TRBJ2-7; TRBD2 agrees at 14 bases. Per the germline V gene, CDR1 is MNHEY and CDR2 is SMNVEV (reference sequence). CDR3 size: 15 residues. Trimming removed 5 bases from V and 4 bases from J; junction bases left unmatched: 4. Here the CDR3 reads CASSIGLAGGYEQYF. CDR3 DNA: TGTGCCAGCAGTATTGGACTAGCGGGAGGATACGAGCAGTACTTC.

V is TRBV5-8 and J is TRBJ2-7, with D tentatively TRBD1 or TRBD2 (5 bases each). The ends were cut back, 0 bases at V and 6 bases at J, with 10 bases in the middle. The CDR3 runs to 13 residues. Looked up from germline, CDR1 is SGHTS and CDR2 is YDEGEE. The CDR3 spells CASSLGGVGEQYF. The CDR3 nucleotides are TGTGCCAGCAGCTTGGGAGGGGTAGGCGAGCAGTACTTC. The full variable domain, completed using reference TRBV5-8 and TRBJ2-7, is EAGVTQSPTHLIKTRGQQATLRCSPISGHTSVYWYQQALGLGLQFLLWYDEGEERNRGNFPPRFSGRQFPNYSSELNVNALELEDSALYLCASSLGGVGEQYFGPGTRLTVT.

The rearrangement joins TRBV10-1 to TRBJ2-1; 12 bases map to TRBD1. Germline V lookup: CDR1 WNHNN, CDR2 SYGVQD (reference sequence). The CDR3 length is 20 residues. Trimming removed 2 bases from V and 4 bases from J; junction bases left unmatched: 15. The CDR3 DNA follows: TGCGCCAGCAGTGAGGATAAGGGACAGGGGGCGCGGTACATGTACAATGAGCAGTTCTTC. Amino acid sequence: CASSEDKGQGARYMYNEQFF.

The rearrangement uses TRBV5-6 and TRBJ1-3; no clear D. Germline V lookup: CDR1 SGHDT, CDR2 YYEEEE. This CDR3 spans 17 amino acids. Deletions cut 0 bases from V and 0 bases from J, with 13 bases between. The CDR3: CASSLATTAISGNTIYF. The CDR3, as DNA: TGTGCCAGCAGCTTGGCAACTACCGCAATCTCTGGAAACACCATATATTTT.

The chain carries TRBV6-1 and TRBJ2-3; tentative D call: TRBD2 (6 bases). CDR1 and CDR2 (germline): MNHNS, SASEGT. Trimming pared 1 base from V and 4 bases from J, leaving 12 bases between. The CDR3 runs 15 residues. In DNA form, the CDR3 reads TGTGCCAGCAGTGAAGTGGCGGGATCGGCAGATACGCAGTATTTT. Amino acids: CASSEVAGSADTQYF.

V gene TRBV14 combines with J gene TRBJ1-2; D is unresolved. The CDR3 consists of 15 residues. Germline loops: CDR1 SGHDN, CDR2 FVKESK. V lost 0 bases and J lost 10, with 18 bases in between. The chain's CDR3 is CASSQDYMTAADYTF. Here the CDR3 DNA reads TGTGCCAGCAGCCAAGATTATATGACCGCGGCGGACTACACCTTC.

J is TRBJ2-3 and V is TRBV30, with TRBD2 matching over 10 bases. CDR1 and CDR2 from the germline V gene are GTSNPN and SVGIG (reference sequence). The trim removed 8 bases at V and 11 bases at J, leaving 16 bases unmatched. This CDR3 spans 14 amino acids. The CDR3 nucleotides are TGTGCCGGGCAGGTGTCTACTAGCGGGGTTGGGCAGTATTTT. Its protein product is CAGQVSTSGVGQYF. The variable domain in full, with the rest retrieved from reference TRBV30 and TRBJ2-3, is SQTIHQWPATLVQPVGSPLSLECTVEGTSNPNLYWYRQAAGRGLQLLFYSVGIGQISSEVPQNLSASRPQDRQFILSSKKLLLSDSGFYLCAGQVSTSGVGQYFGPGTRLTVL.

V and J are TRBV2 and TRBJ2-2; D is ambiguous. The CDR3 length is 12 residues. V dropped 7 bases and J dropped 6 bases, with 9 bases sitting between them. Germline loops: CDR1 SNHLY, CDR2 FYNNEI. The CDR3 region is CASNKYSGELFF. In DNA, the CDR3 is TGTGCCAGCAATAAATATTCCGGGGAGCTGTTTTTT.

V usage is TRBV5-1 and J usage is TRBJ2-1, with D uncertain. This CDR3 has 14 residues. The V end lost 5 bases, the J end lost 7 bases, and 16 bases lay between the germline ends. The germline V gene encodes CDR1 SGHRS and CDR2 YFSETQ. The CDR3 DNA sequence: TGCGCCAGCAGAGGTGTGCTGCGCCGTAATGAGCAGTTCTTC. Protein product: CASRGVLRRNEQFF.

This sequence joins TRBV28 and TRBJ1-4; tentatively, D is TRBD1 (6 bases). Per the germline V gene, CDR1 is MDHEN and CDR2 is SYDVKM. V was cut by 5 bases and J by 7 bases, with 17 bases left in between. The CDR3 spans 15 residues. CDR3 protein: CASSPSQGRSEKLFF. The CDR3 nucleotides read TGTGCCAGCAGTCCCTCACAGGGTAGAAGTGAAAAACTGTTTTTT.

This rearrangement joins TRBV5-6 to TRBJ2-1; 13 positions match TRBD2. The CDR3 covers 18 residues. Trimming removed 3 bases from V and 0 bases from J; junction bases left unmatched: 6. The germline V gene encodes CDR1 SGHDT and CDR2 YYEEEE. In DNA form, the CDR3 reads TGTGCCAGCAGCTGGGGACTAGCGGGACTTAGCTCCTACAATGAGCAGTTCTTC. Its translation: CASSWGLAGLSSYNEQFF.

The chain is built from TRBV9 and TRBJ1-1; no reliable D call. Trimming stripped 0 bases from V and 1 base from J, with 7 bases between. The CDR3 spans 14 residues. CDR1 is SGDLS and CDR2 is YYNGEE in the germline V gene. The CDR3 coding sequence is TGTGCCAGCAGCGTAGGTCAGACGAACACTGAAGCTTTCTTT. Translating it yields CASSVGQTNTEAFF.

The genes are TRBV5-1 and TRBJ2-2; possibly TRBD1 for D (6 bases). This CDR3 contains 15 residues. The V end was cut by 4 bases, the J end by 4 bases, with 14 bases between. Germline V lookup: CDR1 SGHRS, CDR2 YFSETQ. The CDR3 loop reads CASSPEVGATGELFF. The CDR3 bases are TGCGCCAGCAGCCCCGAAGTGGGGGCCACCGGGGAGCTGTTTTTT.

The chain carries TRBV30 and TRBJ2-5; TRBD2 agrees at 7 bases. The CDR3 totals 14 residues. V trimming: 4 bases; J trimming: 3 bases; junction bases outside the gene matches: 8. The germline V gene has CDR1 GTSNPN and CDR2 SVGIG (reference sequence). This CDR3 is CAWNLGLTEETQYF. The DNA for the CDR3 is TGTGCCTGGAACCTGGGACTAACCGAAGAGACCCAGTACTTC.